The clone carrying this T cell receptor (beta chain) was seen just once. The time point here: newly diagnosed, previously untreated cHL patient sample. Negative magnetic selection isolated CD4+ T cells from thawed PBMCs. The record originates from a study of PD-1 blockade in classical Hodgkin lymphoma. With 3 bases clipped from V and 0 bases from J, the junction kept 6 bases outside the gene matches. This CDR3 is 16 amino acids long. The germline V gene encodes CDR1 SGHRS and CDR2 YFSETQ. Here immunoSEQ multiplex PCR was the method, and the copy in TCRdb shows in-frame clones only, minus some. The profile shows approximately 35,000 clones, about 89% of them singletons.

Sample: CD4+ T cells from blood. This receptor was obtained from a human donor with classical Hodgkin lymphoma. The V and J genes are TRBV5-1 and TRBJ1-3, with TRBD1 identical over 7 bases. CDR3 in DNA: TGCGCCAGCAGCTGGGGACAGCTGAACTCTGGAAACACCATATATTTT. It yields the protein CASSWGQLNSGNTIYF. The variable domain in full, completed from reference TRBV5-1 and TRBJ1-3, reads KAGVTQTPRYLIKTRGQQVTLSCSPISGHRSVSWYQQTPGQGLQFLFEYFSETQRNKGNFPGRFSGRQFSNSRSEMNVSTLELGDSALYLCASSWGQLNSGNTIYFGEGSWLTVV.